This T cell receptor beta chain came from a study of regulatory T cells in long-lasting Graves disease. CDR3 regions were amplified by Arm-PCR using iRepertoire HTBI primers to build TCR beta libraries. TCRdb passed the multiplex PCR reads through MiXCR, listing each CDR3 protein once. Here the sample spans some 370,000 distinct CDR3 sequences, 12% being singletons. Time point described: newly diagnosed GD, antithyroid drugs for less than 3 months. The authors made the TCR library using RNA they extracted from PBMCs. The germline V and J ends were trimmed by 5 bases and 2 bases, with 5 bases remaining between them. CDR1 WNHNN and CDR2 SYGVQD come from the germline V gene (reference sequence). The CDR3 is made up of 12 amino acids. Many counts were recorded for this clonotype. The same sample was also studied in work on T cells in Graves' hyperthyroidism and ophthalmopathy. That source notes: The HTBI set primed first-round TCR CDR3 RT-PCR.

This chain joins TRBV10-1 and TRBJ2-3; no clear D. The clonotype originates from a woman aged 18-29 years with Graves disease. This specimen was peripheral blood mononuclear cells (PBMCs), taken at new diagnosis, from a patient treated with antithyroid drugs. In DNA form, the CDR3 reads TGCGCCAGCAGTTCTAACACAGATACGCAGTATTTT. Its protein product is CASSSNTDTQYF.